These 27 T cell receptor beta chains were all obtained from the same sample, sequenced in a study of blood T cell repertoires in COVID-19. The data were produced by immunoSEQ multiplex PCR, yet TCRdb's version contains in-frame clones alone and is incomplete. The sample has about 170,000 clones, approximately 85% seen once; the top ten hold less than 3%. The sample consisted of peripheral blood. The receptors here all came from a woman of 80 years or more with COVID-19, enrolled during active disease.

V and J are TRBV6-5 and TRBJ1-4; 8 bases map to TRBD1. The ends lost 8 bases at V and 6 bases at J; junction bases unmatched: 11. This CDR3 comprises 15 residues. Germline-derived CDR1 and CDR2 are MNHEY and SVGAGI. DNA of the CDR3: TGTGCCAGCCTTACTTACAGGGGGGGACATGAAAAACTGTTTTTT. This sequence encodes CASLTYRGGHEKLFF.

This rearrangement joins TRBV5-1 to TRBJ2-7; TRBD2 matches 14 bases. The CDR3 extends over 16 amino acids. V shed 4 bases and J 4 bases; nucleotides not matched to a gene: 7. The germline gives CDR1 SGHRS, CDR2 YFSETQ. The CDR3: CASSLGLAGVRYEQYF. The CDR3 DNA reads as TGCGCCAGCAGCCTGGGACTAGCGGGAGTAAGATACGAGCAGTACTTC. The whole variable domain, filled in from reference TRBV5-1 and TRBJ2-7, reads KAGVTQTPRYLIKTRGQQVTLSCSPISGHRSVSWYQQTPGQGLQFLFEYFSETQRNKGNFPGRFSGRQFSNSRSEMNVSTLELGDSALYLCASSLGLAGVRYEQYFGPGTRLTVT.

The chain employs TRBV6-2 or TRBV6-3 and TRBJ2-3; the match to TRBD2 covers 14 bases. The V segment lost 5 bases and the J segment 4 bases; nucleotides outside the gene matches: 5. Germline CDR1 reads MNHEY; CDR2 reads SVGEGT. CDR3 length equals 16 residues. The CDR3 sequence is CASSPGLAGGADTQYF. The CDR3, as DNA: TGTGCCAGCAGTCCAGGACTAGCGGGAGGCGCAGATACGCAGTATTTT.

V gene TRBV29-1 combines with J gene TRBJ2-3, with D unclear. V lost 3 bases, J lost 10 bases, and 8 bases lay in between. CDR1 is SQVTM, CDR2 ANQGSEA, per germline. The CDR3 contains 10 residues. CDR3 in DNA: TGCAGCGTTGATACTAAGGCGCAGTATTTT. This encodes CSVDTKAQYF.

This chain uses TRBV6-5 with TRBJ1-1; D possibly corresponds to TRBD1 (6 bases). Per germline, CDR1 MNHEY and CDR2 SVGAGI. V lost 6 bases and J 1 base, leaving 12 bases between the germline ends. The CDR3 contains 14 residues. The CDR3 is CASRVTGRNTEAFF. CDR3 DNA: TGTGCCAGCAGAGTTACAGGGAGGAACACTGAAGCTTTCTTT.

J is TRBJ1-5 and V is TRBV7-8; D remains unclear. V lost 3 bases, J lost 4 bases, and 4 bases lay in between. From germline, CDR1 is SGHVS and CDR2 FQNEAQ. The CDR3 has 12 amino acids. The CDR3 loop reads CASSFQNQPQHF. CDR3 nucleotides: TGTGCCAGCAGCTTTCAGAATCAGCCCCAGCATTTT.

The chain combines TRBV19 with TRBJ1-5; no clear D gene. The CDR3 covers 15 residues. V lost 3 bases to trimming and J lost 2 bases, with 11 bases between them. The germline V gene has CDR1 LNHDA and CDR2 SQIVND (reference sequence). The CDR3 DNA is TGTGCCAGTAGTATCAGAACAGCCGGCAATCAGCCCCAGCATTTT. Protein: CASSIRTAGNQPQHF.

The V call is TRBV6-1, the J call TRBJ2-4, with D possibly being TRBD1 (6 bases). Between the trimmed V and J ends, which lost 4 bases and 0 bases, there was a span of 13 bases. Per germline, CDR1 MNHNS and CDR2 SASEGT. The CDR3 has 16 amino acids. CDR3 residues: CASSVGRGQAKNIQYF. For the CDR3, the DNA is TGTGCCAGCAGTGTTGGCAGGGGCCAAGCCAAAAACATTCAGTACTTC.

This chain uses TRBV18 with TRBJ2-2; D might be TRBD1 (6 bases). Germline V lookup: CDR1 KGHSH, CDR2 LQKENI. The CDR3 runs to 16 residues. The V end was cut by 2 bases, the J end by 0 bases, with 10 bases between. The CDR3 DNA sequence: TGTGCCAGCTCACCAGGGACACCCGCGAACACCGGGGAGCTGTTTTTT. This codes for CASSPGTPANTGELFF.

This clone came up once. The chain combines TRBV6-5 with TRBJ2-7; TRBD1 aligns across 9 bases. The germline V gene encodes CDR1 MNHEY and CDR2 SVGAGI. The CDR3 contains 13 residues. The J segment lost 4 bases and the V segment lost 2 bases, leaving 0 bases of the junction unmatched. CDR3 in DNA: TGTGCCAGCAGTTACGACAGGGGGTACGAGCAGTACTTC. Translation gives CASSYDRGYEQYF.

This clone was detected only once. The rearrangement joins TRBV5-6 to TRBJ2-2; possibly TRBD1 for D (6 bases). The CDR3 spans 18 residues. Per germline, CDR1 SGHDT and CDR2 YYEEEE. Trimming stripped 2 bases from V and 7 bases from J, with 24 bases between. The CDR3 DNA sequence: TGTGCCAGCAGCTTAGGACCCCCAGGGGCACTAGGGGACGGGGAGCTGTTTTTT. Residues: CASSLGPPGALGDGELFF.

The count of this clone is one. The rearrangement uses TRBV5-1 and TRBJ1-1, with D maybe TRBD1 (6 bases). The ends were cut back, 3 bases at V and 8 bases at J, with 17 bases in the middle. Germline V lookup: CDR1 SGHRS, CDR2 YFSETQ. The CDR3 contains 14 residues. CDR3 coding DNA: TGCGCCAGCAGCTCAGTCAGGGGATTGCAAGAAGCTTTCTTT. It is translated as CASSSVRGLQEAFF.

For the CDR3, the DNA is TGTGCCAGCAGCTTTTTACCGGGACTAGTCGACGAGCAGTACTTC. Its translation: CASSFLPGLVDEQYF. The chain carries TRBV7-9 and TRBJ2-7, with TRBD2 identical over 8 bases. This CDR3 region has 15 residues. Germline CDR1 and CDR2: SEHNR and FQNEAQ (reference sequence). J gave up 5 bases and V 3 bases, and 9 bases lay outside the gene matches.

In DNA form, the CDR3 reads TGCGCCAGCAGCCAGACAGGCACAGATACGCAGTATTTT. The encoded protein is CASSQTGTDTQYF. The rearrangement uses TRBV10-1 and TRBJ2-3; D is possibly TRBD1 (5 bases). There are 13 residues in the CDR3. The V gene lost 6 bases and the J gene lost 1 base, with 8 bases spanning the gap. Germline V gene data show CDR1 as WNHNN and CDR2 as SYGVQD (reference sequence).

This chain joins TRBV2 and TRBJ2-1; TRBD1 aligns across 8 bases. Looked up from germline, CDR1 is SNHLY and CDR2 is FYNNEI. This CDR3 is 14 amino acids long. V lost 2 bases, J lost 8 bases, and 5 bases stayed unmatched. DNA for the CDR3: TGTGCCAGCAGTGAACAGGGGGCTTGGTATGAGCAGTTCTTC. This sequence encodes CASSEQGAWYEQFF.

The chain couples TRBV5-8 to TRBJ1-5, with a weak D call TRBD1 (6 bases). V dropped 3 bases and J dropped 3 bases, with 19 bases sitting between them. The CDR3 has 17 amino acids. Per germline, CDR1 SGHTS and CDR2 YDEGEE. CDR3 in amino acids: CASSSRGPSPSNQPQHF. The CDR3 DNA reads TGTGCCAGCAGCTCCAGGGGCCCCTCACCATCCAATCAGCCCCAGCATTTT. Full variable domain (outside the CDR3, taken from reference TRBV5-8 and TRBJ1-5): EAGVTQSPTHLIKTRGQQATLRCSPISGHTSVYWYQQALGLGLQFLLWYDEGEERNRGNFPPRFSGRQFPNYSSELNVNALELEDSALYLCASSSRGPSPSNQPQHFGDGTRLSIL.

The chain couples TRBV6-2 or TRBV6-3 to TRBJ2-5; the D is unclear. This CDR3 is 12 amino acids long. V lost 0 bases, J lost 5 bases, and 4 bases lay in between. Germline CDR1 reads MNHEY; CDR2 reads SVGEGT. The CDR3 loop is CASSYSFETQYF. Written as DNA, the CDR3 is TGTGCCAGCAGTTACTCCTTTGAGACCCAGTACTTC.

The V and J genes are TRBV24-1 and TRBJ2-2; 10 nucleotides match TRBD2. Per germline, CDR1 KGHDR and CDR2 SFDVKD. The CDR3 runs to 18 residues. V trimming: 1 base; J trimming: 3 bases; junction bases outside the gene matches: 7. In DNA, the CDR3 is TGTGCCACCAGTGATTTCTCGGGACTAGCGACCTACACCGGGGAGCTGTTTTTT. Amino acids: CATSDFSGLATYTGELFF.

The chain is built from TRBV5-5 and TRBJ1-1, with 9 bases lining up with TRBD1. Germline values: CDR1 SGHKS, CDR2 YYEKEE (reference sequence). The CDR3 length is 16 residues. The junction had 7 bases not matched to a gene; V was cut back by 0 bases and J by 4 bases. This chain's CDR3 is CASSLGPTGGFTEAFF. The CDR3 bases are TGTGCCAGCAGCTTGGGGCCGACAGGGGGGTTCACTGAAGCTTTCTTT.

V is TRBV2 and J is TRBJ2-5; a weak D match, TRBD1 (6 bases). CDR1 is SNHLY, CDR2 FYNNEI, per germline. The CDR3 loop spans 16 amino acids. Trimming took off 8 bases at V and 3 bases at J, with 22 bases between the two ends. CDR3 sequence (DNA): TGTGCCAGCGCCCACCCCCGACAGGCCTCTAAAGAGACCCAGTACTTC. Protein product: CASAHPRQASKETQYF.

The chain uses TRBV19 and TRBJ1-4; D not certain. Trimming cost V 6 bases and J 0 bases, with 8 bases left between them. Per germline, CDR1 LNHDA and CDR2 SQIVND (reference sequence). CDR3 length: 14 residues. CDR3 amino acids: CASRRRTTNEKLFF. CDR3 nucleotides: TGTGCCAGTAGGAGGAGAACAACTAATGAAAAACTGTTTTTT.

This clone was found a few times. This chain uses TRBV24-1 with TRBJ1-5, with D perhaps TRBD1 (6 bases). The V end was cut by 2 bases, the J end by 5 bases, with 18 bases between. This CDR3 region has 17 residues. In germline, CDR1 is KGHDR, CDR2 SFDVKD. CDR3 coding DNA: TGTGCCACCAGTGATTCCGGTACAGGGACGGGCCATCAGCCCCAGCATTTT. Its translation is CATSDSGTGTGHQPQHF.

The sample holds a few counts of this clone. This chain uses TRBV10-3 with TRBJ1-2; possible D gene TRBD1, 6 bases. The V and J ends lost 3 bases and 4 bases respectively, with 15 bases between them. The germline V gene has CDR1 ENHRY and CDR2 SYGVKD. The CDR3 spans 15 residues. In DNA form, the CDR3 reads TGTGCCATCAGTGAAACAAAGGACAGAGCCTATGGCTACACCTTC. Its translation: CAISETKDRAYGYTF.

The genes are TRBV19 and TRBJ2-7; a weak D match, TRBD2 (6 bases). Germline-derived CDR1 and CDR2 are LNHDA and SQIVND (reference sequence). Trimming left V 1 base short and J 2 bases short, with 12 bases between. The CDR3 spans 15 residues. In DNA, the CDR3 is TGTGCCAGTAGTATAGGTGGAGGGTTGCCCTACGAGCAGTACTTC. Translated: CASSIGGGLPYEQYF.

The chain combines TRBV18 with TRBJ1-2; no clear D. This CDR3 is built from 15 residues. Deletions cut 5 bases from V and 4 bases from J, with 17 bases between. Germline-derived CDR1 and CDR2 are KGHSH and LQKENI. The CDR3 DNA is TGTGCCAGCTCAGCCACGTCCGTTGACTTCTATGGCTACACCTTC. Its translation is CASSATSVDFYGYTF.

The genes are TRBV5-1 and TRBJ2-3; a weak D match, TRBD1 (6 bases). CDR1 and CDR2 from the germline V gene are SGHRS and YFSETQ. The CDR3 extends over 15 amino acids. The V end was cut by 4 bases, the J end by 0 bases, with 12 bases between. This CDR3 reads CASSRRDISTDTQYF. The CDR3 DNA sequence: TGCGCCAGCAGCCGACGGGACATTAGCACAGATACGCAGTATTTT.

The J gene is TRBJ1-2, the V gene TRBV20-1; 7 bases map to TRBD1. Trimming took 3 bases from V and 7 from J; bases not matched to a gene: 8. CDR1 is DFQATT and CDR2 is SNEGSKA in the germline V gene (reference sequence). This CDR3 is 13 amino acids long. The CDR3 DNA follows: TGCAGTGCTAGTAGCAGGGACAGCGGTGGCTACACCTTC. It yields the protein CSASSRDSGGYTF.